This paragraph reports one TCR beta chain. No antigen is known for it. No much larger clone exists at a distance of one base, and base qualities are not known. The sample comes from a study of blood T cell repertoires in COVID-19 (dated by TCRdb to 2019 to 2021). Background on the whole study: Samples covering the acute and convalescent phases of COVID-19 were provided by collaborators in the United States, Italy and Spain. The material from the prospective study consisted of cDNA or gDNA derived from T cells, B-cell-depleted T cells, or PBMCs. The dataset comprised deeply sampled blood TCRbeta repertoires from subjects exposed to, actively infected with, or recovered from COVID-19. A freely available public database, intended as a resource for researchers studying the immune response to SARS-CoV-2, is where the repertoires were released. Samples were obtained from the ongoing ImmuneRACE study (first 160 participants) and from over 1,000 subjects provided by 6 global collaborators. Nearly every sample came with metadata listing a de-identified subject ID, COVID-19 status, age in years and sex. Where available, HLA class I and class II types were obtained from metadata supplied by the sample provider rather than from assay-based typing. What the authors observed across the whole study: How much clinical and demographic metadata was included differed by source and by participant, and the metadata was provided uncurated.

TCRbeta CDR3 regions were amplified from genomic DNA using the immunoSEQ Assay, a bias-controlled multiplex PCR. In the source study's methods: Within the assay, amplification of reference gene primers was used to estimate how many nucleated cells each sample contained. To quantify the absolute abundance of each unique TCRbeta CDR3 rearrangement, sequence reads were collapsed and filtered. Productive Simpson clonality was computed per sample as the square root of Simpson's diversity index over productive rearrangements. TCRdb carries this immuneACCESS record with in-frame sequences only. Its versions omit some clonotypes, under half of them owing to an unresolved V gene in the studies checked, with the rest unexplained. For V, J and clone size, that table is used; D and trimming come from the DNA. In all, the sample holds fewer than 70,000 clones, and approximately 91% of those were seen once. The ten most abundant clones make up roughly 7.7% of the sample.

V is clipped by 0 bases and J by 3 bases, and the sequence between their germline boundaries is 9 bases long. CDR1 and CDR2 are drawn from the germline V gene (reference sequence): LNHNV, YYDKDF. Its CDR3 holds 15 amino acids, cysteine through phenylalanine. The sequence is cut down to CDR3 DNA, 45 bases in frame from base 1. Whole blood was collected in K2EDTA tubes by collaborating institutions according to the institutions' own protocols. Collaborator samples were shipped for TCRbeta analysis as frozen whole blood, isolated PBMCs, or DNA extracted from either sample type. The clonotype was recovered from a woman aged 70-85 years with active COVID-19. Rearrangement joined TRBV15 to TRBJ1-5; possibly the D gene is TRBD1, per 5 matching bases. The specimen sequenced was peripheral blood. The CDR3 loop reads CATSRDRVNNQPQHF. DNA sequence: TGTGCCACCAGCAGAGACAGGGTTAACAATCAGCCCCAGCATTTT.